This paragraph covers one TCR beta chain sequence. What this receptor recognizes is not known. Qualities for individual bases were not recorded, and no much larger clone is one base off. This record belongs to a study of blood T cell repertoires in COVID-19 (dated by TCRdb to about 2020). Looking at the study overall: Samples from collaborators originated in the United States, Italy and Spain and spanned both the acute and convalescent phases of COVID-19. The material from the prospective study consisted of cDNA or gDNA derived from T cells, B-cell-depleted T cells, or PBMCs. Deeply sampled blood TCRbeta repertoires from subjects exposed to, actively infected with, or recovered from COVID-19 were included in the dataset. The repertoires were released in a freely available public database intended as a resource for research on the immune response to SARS-CoV-2. Samples came from the ongoing ImmuneRACE study (first 160 participants) plus 1,254 subjects from 6 global collaborators. A de-identified subject ID, COVID-19 status, age in years and sex were almost always included in the sample metadata. HLA class I and class II types, where available, came from metadata supplied by the sample provider rather than from assay-based typing. The investigation overall reported the following: How much clinical and demographic metadata was included differed by source and by participant, and the metadata was provided uncurated.

The immunoSEQ Assay, a bias-controlled multiplex PCR, was used to amplify TCRbeta CDR3 regions from genomic DNA. As for how the authors treated the data: Within the assay, amplification of reference gene primers was used to estimate how many nucleated cells each sample contained. Sequence reads were collapsed and filtered to measure the absolute abundance of every unique TCRbeta CDR3 rearrangement. For each sample, productive Simpson clonality was calculated by taking the square root of Simpson's diversity index across productive rearrangements. TCRdb limited this immuneACCESS table to in-frame rearrangements with V and J called. A share of clones is missing; checked studies link under half to unresolved V genes, and the rest is unexplained. The V and J calls and clone size come from that table; D and trimming were worked out from the DNA. The sample profile shows about 100,000 clones; less than 85% of them were found once. The ten largest clonotypes hold more than 20% of the sample.

Each collaborating institution followed its own protocols to collect whole blood in K2EDTA tubes. For TCRbeta analysis, collaborators shipped samples in one of three forms: frozen whole blood, isolated PBMCs, or DNA extracted from either of those sample types. This receptor was identified in a man aged 70-80 years with active or convalescent COVID-19. The sequenced sample was peripheral blood.

The nucleotide sequence reads as follows: TGTGCCATCAGTGAGTCCTTCTCGTTCACAGACAGGGACTATGGCTACACCTTC. It is translated as CAISESFSFTDRDYGYTF. The chain couples TRBV10-3 to TRBJ1-2, and 7 junction bases match TRBD1. Trimming leaves V shorter by 0 bases and J shorter by 3 bases, with the junction holding 13 bases beyond the gene matches. The CDR3 numbers 18 residues from cysteine through phenylalanine. Kept here is only the CDR3 DNA, which spans 54 bases and is read in frame from base 1. CDR1 and CDR2 (ENHRY, SYGVKD) derive from the germline V gene.